In this sample, the clone carrying this TCR beta chain turned up a few times. V was pared by 3 bases and J by 4 bases, with 11 bases of the junction left unmatched. CDR3 size: 17 residues. The germline V gene has CDR1 LGHNA and CDR2 YNFKEQ. RNA transcripts provided the source from which TCR beta CDR3 regions were amplified. The HTBI primer set drove a first-round RT-PCR of the TCR CDR3. One entry per CDR3 protein results from TCRdb running MiXCR on the multiplex PCR reads. Among about 640,000 distinct CDR3 sequences, less than 25% were seen once, and the ten largest hold 30% to 40%. This specimen comes from a study of T cells in Graves' hyperthyroidism and ophthalmopathy.

The chain joins TRBV4-2 to TRBJ2-3; 9 nucleotides align to TRBD2. This clonotype was sampled from a young man with Graves' ophthalmopathy. Sequenced material: blood. The CDR3: CASSQGLAGGPSDTQYF. CDR3 in DNA: TGTGCCAGCAGCCAGGGGCTGGCGGGAGGGCCGTCAGATACGCAGTATTTT.